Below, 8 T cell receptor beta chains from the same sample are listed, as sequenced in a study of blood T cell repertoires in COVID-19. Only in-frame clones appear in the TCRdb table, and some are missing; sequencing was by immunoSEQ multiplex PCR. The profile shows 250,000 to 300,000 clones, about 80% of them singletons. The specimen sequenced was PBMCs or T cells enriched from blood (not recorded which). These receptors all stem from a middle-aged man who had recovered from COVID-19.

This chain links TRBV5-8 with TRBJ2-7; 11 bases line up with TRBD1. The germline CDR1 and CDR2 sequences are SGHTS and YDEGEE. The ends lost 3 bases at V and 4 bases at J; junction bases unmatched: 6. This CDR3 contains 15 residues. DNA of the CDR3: TGTGCCAGCAGCTATCCGGGACAGGGGGGATACGAGCAGTACTTC. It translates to CASSYPGQGGYEQYF.

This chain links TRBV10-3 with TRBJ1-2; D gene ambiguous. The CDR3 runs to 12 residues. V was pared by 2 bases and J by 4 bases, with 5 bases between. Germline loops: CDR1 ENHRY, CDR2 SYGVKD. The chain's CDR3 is CAISENSYGYTF. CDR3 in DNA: TGTGCCATCAGTGAGAATAGCTATGGCTACACCTTC.

The CDR3 DNA is TGTGCCAGCTCACCCCTACCATCGGGACAGGCCTCCTACGAGCAGTACTTC. It translates to CASSPLPSGQASYEQYF. The chain joins TRBV18 to TRBJ2-7; 8 bases line up with TRBD1. The CDR3 length is 17 residues. V lost 3 bases, J lost 0 bases, and 10 bases stayed unmatched. Germline V gene sequence: CDR1 KGHSH, CDR2 LQKENI.

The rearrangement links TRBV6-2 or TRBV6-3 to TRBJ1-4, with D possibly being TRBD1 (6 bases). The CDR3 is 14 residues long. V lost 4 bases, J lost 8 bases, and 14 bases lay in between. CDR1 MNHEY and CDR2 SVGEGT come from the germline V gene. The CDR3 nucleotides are TGTGCCAGCAGTTCACCAGGGGTGGGAGAAAAACTGTTTTTT. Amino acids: CASSSPGVGEKLFF.

As DNA, the CDR3 is TGTGCCAGCAGCCGGAGCGGGACAGGGTACAATGAGCAGTTCTTC. Translation: CASSRSGTGYNEQFF. The J gene is TRBJ2-1, the V gene TRBV7-6; 9 nucleotides align to TRBD1. V was clipped by 5 bases and J by 4 bases; unmatched bases: 6. The CDR3 totals 15 residues. Germline V gives CDR1 SGHVS, CDR2 FNYEAQ.

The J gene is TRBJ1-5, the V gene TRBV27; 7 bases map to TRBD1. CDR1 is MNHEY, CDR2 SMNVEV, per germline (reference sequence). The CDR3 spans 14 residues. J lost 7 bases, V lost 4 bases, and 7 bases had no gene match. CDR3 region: CASSSSTGNQPQHF. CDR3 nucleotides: TGTGCCAGCAGTTCGTCGACAGGGAACCAGCCCCAGCATTTT.

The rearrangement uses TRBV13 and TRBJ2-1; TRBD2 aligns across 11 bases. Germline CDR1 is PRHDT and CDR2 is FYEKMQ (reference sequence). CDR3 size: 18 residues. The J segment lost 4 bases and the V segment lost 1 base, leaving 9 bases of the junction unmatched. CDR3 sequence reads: CASSLVSPVAGGYNEQFF. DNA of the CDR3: TGTGCCAGCAGCTTAGTCAGTCCCGTAGCGGGGGGGTACAATGAGCAGTTCTTC.

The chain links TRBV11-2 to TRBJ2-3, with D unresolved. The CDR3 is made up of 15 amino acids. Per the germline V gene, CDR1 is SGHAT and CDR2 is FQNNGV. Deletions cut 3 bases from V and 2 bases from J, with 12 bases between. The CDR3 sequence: CASSFRPNYTDTQYF. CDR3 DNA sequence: TGTGCCAGCAGCTTTCGGCCGAACTACACAGATACGCAGTATTTT.